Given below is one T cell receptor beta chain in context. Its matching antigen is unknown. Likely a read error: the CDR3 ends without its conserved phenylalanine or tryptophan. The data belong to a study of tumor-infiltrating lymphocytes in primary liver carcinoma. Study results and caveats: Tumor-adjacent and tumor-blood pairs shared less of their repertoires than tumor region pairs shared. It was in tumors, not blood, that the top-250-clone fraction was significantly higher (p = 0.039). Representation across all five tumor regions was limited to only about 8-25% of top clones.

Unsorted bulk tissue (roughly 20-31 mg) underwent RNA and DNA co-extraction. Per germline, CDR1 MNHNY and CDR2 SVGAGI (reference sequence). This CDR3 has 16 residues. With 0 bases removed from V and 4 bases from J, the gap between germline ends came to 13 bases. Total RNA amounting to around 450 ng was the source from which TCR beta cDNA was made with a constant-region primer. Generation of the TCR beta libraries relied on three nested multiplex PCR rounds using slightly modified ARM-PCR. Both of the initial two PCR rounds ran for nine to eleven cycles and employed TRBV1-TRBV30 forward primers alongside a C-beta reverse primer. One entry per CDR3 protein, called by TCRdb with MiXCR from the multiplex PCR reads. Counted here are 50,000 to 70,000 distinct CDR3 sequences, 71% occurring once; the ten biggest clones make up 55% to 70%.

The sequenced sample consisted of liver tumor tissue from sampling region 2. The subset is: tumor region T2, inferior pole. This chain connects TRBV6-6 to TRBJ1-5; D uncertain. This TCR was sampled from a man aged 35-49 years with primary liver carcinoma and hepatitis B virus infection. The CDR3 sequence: CASSYSGGYRNQPQHL. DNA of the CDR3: TGTGCCAGCAGTTACTCGGGAGGATATAGGAATCAGCCCCAGCATTTA.